Listed here is a single TCR beta chain. Its target is not known. In TCRdb, the reads were re-called with MiXCR into one record per CDR3 protein. Of around 85,000 distinct CDR3 sequences in the sample, 45% to 50% are singletons; the top ten hold approximately 93%. This sample is drawn from a study of T cell repertoires in cytomegalovirus infection. Study-level information: Use of recently identified HLA-C-restricted and well-studied HLA-B-restricted CMV epitopes was part of the study. CMV infection and matching HLA type were both indicated by public TCR beta signatures. Whole-study results and caveats: The study found HLA-C-restricted CMV-specific TCR beta clonotypes dominating the ex vivo response. Identification of carriers of CMV plus the relevant HLA was achieved through cumulative public TCR beta family frequency.

In germline, CDR1 is SGHAT, CDR2 FQNNGV. The CDR3 has 16 amino acids. V was pared by 5 bases and J by 3 bases, with 14 bases between. The source material was CD8+ T cells from cultured PBMCs, sampled from culture after CMV antigen stimulation. The chain recombines TRBV11-2 with TRBJ1-6; D is perhaps TRBD1 (6 bases). The sequence was obtained from a human donor in good health (CMV status not recorded). Some clones in this sample may be carry-over from other donors' samples. CDR3 in DNA: TGTGCCAGCAGCCGGGACACCGCCTTCTATAATTCACCCCTCCACTTT. Its translation is CASSRDTAFYNSPLHF.